The next 32 T cell receptor beta chains were all read from a single sample in a study of CD8+ T cells in alopecia areata (dated 2018 in TCRdb). The library was generated by the immunoSEQ multiplex PCR assay. RNA was extracted from all samples and reverse transcribed into cDNA as template for TCR sequencing. The clones in this table, taken by TCRdb from immuneACCESS, are in-frame only. Not every clone is retained; where verified, under half of the shortfall comes from an unresolved V gene, and the cause of the rest is unknown. Present in this sample are over 150,000 clones, around half of which were seen just once. 10% to 14% of the sample goes to the ten largest clones. The sample's time point, from its label and the paper: around 24 weeks on oral tofacitinib. Reading the label with the study, this specimen's treatment or condition is: oral pan-JAK inhibitor, 5-10 mg twice daily. This material consisted of CD8+ T cells sorted from blood, taken at week 24, from a patient treated with tofacitinib. All receptors come from a human donor with alopecia areata.

This clone was detected only a few times. V usage is TRBV4-3 and J usage is TRBJ1-5, with 8 bases matching TRBD1. V lost 0 bases, J lost 6 bases, and 10 bases stayed unmatched. Germline V gene data show CDR1 as LGHNA and CDR2 as YSLEER. The CDR3 totals 17 residues. The CDR3 reads CASSQDLGRGLGQPQHF. The CDR3 DNA is TGCGCCAGCAGCCAAGATTTGGGCAGGGGGCTAGGTCAGCCCCAGCATTTT.

The chain couples TRBV11-2 to TRBJ2-1; 7 nucleotides line up with TRBD2. The CDR3 runs 14 residues. From germline, CDR1 is SGHAT and CDR2 FQNNGV. V gave up 2 bases and J gave up 10 bases; unmatched junction bases: 8. In nucleotides, the CDR3 is TGTGCCAGCAGCTTAATTGGGGGAGGGAACGAGCAGTTCTTC. It encodes CASSLIGGGNEQFF.

Here the CDR3 reads CAWKVSDIYGYTF. Written as DNA, the CDR3 is TGTGCCTGGAAGGTATCAGATATATATGGCTACACCTTC. The chain couples TRBV30 to TRBJ1-2; no clear D. CDR3 length: 13 amino acids. V shed 4 bases and J shed 5 bases, with 14 bases lying between them. CDR1 is GTSNPN and CDR2 is SVGIG in the germline V gene (reference sequence).

This chain links TRBV19 with TRBJ1-6; D remains ambiguous. The V gene's germline CDR1 is LNHDA and CDR2 SQIVND (reference sequence). The CDR3 runs 12 residues. V lost 5 bases and J lost 7, with 6 bases in between. The CDR3 DNA sequence: TGTGCCAGTAGTGTCGGAAATTCACCCCTCCACTTT. It translates to CASSVGNSPLHF.

The V call is TRBV6-5, the J call TRBJ2-3, with 11 bases matching TRBD2. The CDR3 loop spans 15 amino acids. The germline gives CDR1 MNHEY, CDR2 SVGAGI. The V and J ends lost 5 bases and 1 base, in that order; junction bases with no gene match: 2. CDR3 bases: TGTGCCAGCAGTCAGACTAGCGGGGGCACAGATACGCAGTATTTT. This sequence encodes CASSQTSGGTDTQYF.

This clone was seen more than once but under ten times. The chain couples TRBV5-5 to TRBJ2-3; TRBD1 is a possible D gene (5 bases). CDR1 is SGHKS and CDR2 is YYEKEE in the germline V gene (reference sequence). The CDR3 runs 13 residues. Trimming took off 0 bases at V and 4 bases at J, with 6 bases between the two ends. CDR3 region: CASSLEGADTQYF. In nucleotides, the CDR3 is TGTGCCAGCAGCTTGGAAGGGGCAGATACGCAGTATTTT.

The genes are TRBV30 and TRBJ1-3, with D maybe TRBD1 (5 bases). The CDR3 contains 15 residues. Between the trimmed V and J ends, which lost 6 bases and 4 bases, there was a span of 19 bases. The germline V gene encodes CDR1 GTSNPN and CDR2 SVGIG (reference sequence). The CDR3 coding sequence is TGTGCCTGCCTGCGGGGCCCTGGCGGAGGAAACACCATATATTTT. This encodes CACLRGPGGGNTIYF.

The chain joins TRBV7-9 to TRBJ2-1; D is unresolved. This CDR3 has 12 amino acids. Trimming left V 8 bases short and J 4 bases short, with 9 bases between. Germline V gives CDR1 SEHNR, CDR2 FQNEAQ (reference sequence). CDR3 region: CASHYVYNEQFF. The DNA for the CDR3 is TGTGCCAGCCACTACGTTTACAATGAGCAGTTCTTC.

In its sample, this clone was seen a few times. The V and J genes are TRBV7-2 and TRBJ1-1; no definite D call. Per the germline V gene, CDR1 is SGHTA and CDR2 is FQGNSA. V lost 0 bases, J lost 1 base, and 9 bases lay in between. The CDR3 totals 15 residues. DNA for the CDR3: TGTGCCAGCAGCTTAGCCGGTAGGAAGAACACTGAAGCTTTCTTT. Protein: CASSLAGRKNTEAFF.

This clone showed up just a few times. The J gene is TRBJ2-2, the V gene TRBV29-1; 7 bases agree with TRBD1. Germline CDR1 is SQVTM and CDR2 is ANQGSEA. The CDR3 extends over 15 amino acids. Unmatched junction bases numbered 6, after V lost 0 bases and J lost 5 bases. The CDR3 is CSVEDYRGLTGELFF. CDR3 nucleotide sequence: TGCAGCGTTGAAGATTACAGGGGTTTGACCGGGGAGCTGTTTTTT.

The V and J genes are TRBV11-3 and TRBJ2-2; no clear D. CDR1 and CDR2 (germline): SGHNT, YENEEA. The length of the CDR3 is 14 residues. Trimming removed 5 bases at V and 3 bases at J, with 10 bases between. The CDR3 here is CASSLIGDTGELFF. The CDR3 nucleotides are TGTGCCAGCAGCCTAATTGGTGACACCGGGGAGCTGTTTTTT.

This sequence joins TRBV27 and TRBJ2-1; TRBD2 matches 10 bases. Germline-derived CDR1 and CDR2 are MNHEY and SMNVEV (reference sequence). The J segment lost 4 bases and the V segment lost 4 bases, leaving 4 bases of the junction unmatched. The CDR3 loop spans 15 amino acids. CDR3 DNA sequence: TGTGCCAGCAGTTATCAAGCGGGGGGGTACAATGAGCAGTTCTTC. Translated, it gives CASSYQAGGYNEQFF.

The V gene is TRBV4-3, the J gene TRBJ1-2, with a tentative D call TRBD1 (5 bases). The CDR3 is 15 amino acids. The germline V gene encodes CDR1 LGHNA and CDR2 YSLEER. With 0 bases removed from V and 10 bases from J, the gap between germline ends came to 18 bases. The CDR3 here is CASSQDRSGALDYTF. DNA for the CDR3: TGCGCCAGCAGCCAAGATAGATCCGGGGCGTTAGACTACACCTTC.

V is TRBV11-2 and J is TRBJ2-7, with TRBD2 identical over 9 bases. CDR3 size: 15 residues. V gave up 1 base and J gave up 2 bases; unmatched junction bases: 3. Looked up from germline, CDR1 is SGHAT and CDR2 is FQNNGV. CDR3 in DNA: TGTGCCAGCAGCTTAGGCGGGGGGGGCACCTACGAGCAGTACTTC. It translates to CASSLGGGGTYEQYF.

The rearrangement joins TRBV7-2 to TRBJ2-2; 7 bases fit TRBD2. Per the germline V gene, CDR1 is SGHTA and CDR2 is FQGNSA. CDR3 length: 12 residues. V dropped 1 base and J dropped 11; count of bases not matched to a gene: 1. The CDR3 nucleotides read TGTGCCAGCAGCTTAGAAGCGGGAGAGCTGTTTTTT. This sequence encodes CASSLEAGELFF. The variable domain in full, completed from reference TRBV7-2 and TRBJ2-2, reads GAGVSQSPSNKVTEKGKDVELRCDPISGHTALYWYRQSLGQGLEFLIYFQGNSAPDKSGLPSDRFSAERTGGSVSTLTIQRTQQEDSAVYLCASSLEAGELFFGEGSRLTVL.

This chain links TRBV25-1 with TRBJ2-5, with D maybe TRBD1 (6 bases). The length of the CDR3 is 13 residues. Germline V lookup: CDR1 MGHDK, CDR2 SYGVNS. Between the trimmed V and J ends, which lost 4 bases and 5 bases, there was a span of 11 bases. CDR3 nucleotide sequence: TGTGCCAGCAGTGCCCCCCAGGGGGAGACCCAGTACTTC. Its translation: CASSAPQGETQYF.

The table lists this clone with a few counts. The chain joins TRBV10-2 to TRBJ2-2; 14 nucleotides align to TRBD2. There are 14 residues in the CDR3. With V trimmed by 8 bases and J by 7 bases, 3 bases remained unmatched. The germline gives CDR1 WSHSY, CDR2 SAAADI. The CDR3 DNA follows: TGCGCCAGCTCCGGGACTAGCGGGAGCGGGGAGCTGTTTTTT. It codes for CASSGTSGSGELFF.

The chain uses TRBV9 and TRBJ1-3; D is unclear. V was pared by 0 bases and J by 0 bases, with 10 bases between. The germline V gene has CDR1 SGDLS and CDR2 YYNGEE. The length of the CDR3 is 16 residues. CDR3 nucleotide sequence: TGTGCCAGCAGCGTAGCGCCGGTAAACTCTGGAAACACCATATATTTT. Residues: CASSVAPVNSGNTIYF.

The chain joins TRBV9 to TRBJ1-3; TRBD1 might be the D (5 bases). V shed 3 bases and J shed 2 bases, with 12 bases lying between them. Germline CDR1 reads SGDLS; CDR2 reads YYNGEE. CDR3 length equals 15 residues. In nucleotides, the CDR3 is TGTGCCAGCAGCGACGGGGGAAGGGCTGGAAACACCATATATTTT. Residues: CASSDGGRAGNTIYF.

CDR3 bases: TGTGCCAGCAGCTCGGCGGGGAGCTCTGAAGCTTTCTTT. Encoded protein: CASSSAGSSEAFF. The V gene is TRBV5-6, the J gene TRBJ1-1; D gene ambiguous. The V and J ends lost 3 bases and 6 bases respectively, with 12 bases between them. The CDR3 consists of 13 residues. Germline loops: CDR1 SGHDT, CDR2 YYEEEE.

This clone was detected a few times. The V gene is TRBV6-4, the J gene TRBJ2-1; no definite D call. There are 13 residues in the CDR3. The germline CDR1 and CDR2 sequences are MRHNA and SNTAGT. Trimming removed 1 base from V and 6 bases from J, with 7 bases in between. In DNA form, the CDR3 reads TGTGCCAGCAGTGACTTCCGTGGCAATGAGCAGTTCTTC. Its translation is CASSDFRGNEQFF.

The chain employs TRBV6-5 and TRBJ2-7, with 7 bases fitting TRBD2. J lost 7 bases, V lost 0 bases, and 3 bases had no gene match. The length of the CDR3 is 13 residues. CDR1 and CDR2 (germline): MNHEY, SVGAGI. The DNA for the CDR3 is TGTGCCAGCAGTTACTCTGGGGGGGAGGAGCAGTACTTC. This gives the protein CASSYSGGEEQYF.

This clone has more than one count but fewer than ten. J is TRBJ1-5 and V is TRBV2; no firm D call. Germline-derived CDR1 and CDR2 are SNHLY and FYNNEI. V lost 7 bases and J lost 3, with 10 bases in between. The CDR3 spans 13 residues. CDR3 region: CASKLGSNQPQHF. DNA of the CDR3: TGTGCCAGCAAGTTGGGTTCCAATCAGCCCCAGCATTTT.

This clone has just a few counts. The rearrangement joins TRBV6-6 to TRBJ1-1, with TRBD1 as a possible D gene (6 bases). CDR3 length: 13 residues. V gave up 5 bases and J gave up 10 bases, with 17 bases separating them. Germline CDR1 MNHNY, CDR2 SVGAGI (reference sequence). CDR3 in DNA: TGTGCCAGCAGTGTGTTTGCAGGGGATCTAGCTTTCTTT. Protein sequence: CASSVFAGDLAFF.

In its sample, this clone was seen a few times. The V gene is TRBV4-3, the J gene TRBJ1-4; D is possibly TRBD1 (6 bases). CDR3 length: 16 amino acids. The germline CDR1 and CDR2 sequences are LGHNA and YSLEER. Between the trimmed V and J ends, which lost 4 bases and 7 bases, there was a span of 19 bases. The CDR3 reads CASSRLMDSTSEKLFF. The CDR3 DNA reads TGCGCCAGCAGCCGGCTCATGGACAGCACTTCTGAAAAACTGTTTTTT.

CDR3 in DNA: TGTGCCAGCAGCTTTGGACAGGGAGCGAATGAGCAGTTCTTC. Encoded protein: CASSFGQGANEQFF. The V and J genes are TRBV5-5 and TRBJ2-1; 8 bases are shared with TRBD1. The trim removed 2 bases at V and 7 bases at J, leaving 5 bases unmatched. The CDR3 is made up of 14 amino acids. Germline V CDR1 and CDR2: SGHKS, YYEKEE (reference sequence).

This clone occurred a few times. As DNA, the CDR3 is TGTGCCAGCAGTTCCAGGGCGCGGGATACGCAGTATTTT. It specifies CASSSRARDTQYF. V gene TRBV2 combines with J gene TRBJ2-3, with D possibly matching TRBD1 (5 bases). Deletions cut 5 bases from V and 6 bases from J, with 12 bases between. The germline V gene has CDR1 SNHLY and CDR2 FYNNEI. The CDR3 length is 13 residues.

V usage is TRBV7-8 and J usage is TRBJ2-1, with TRBD1 identical over 8 bases. The J segment lost 4 bases and the V segment lost 5 bases, leaving 13 bases of the junction unmatched. The germline V gene encodes CDR1 SGHVS and CDR2 FQNEAQ. The length of the CDR3 is 17 residues. The CDR3 sequence: CASSLRRTGTGYNEQFF. CDR3 in DNA: TGTGCCAGCAGCCTACGAAGGACAGGGACGGGGTACAATGAGCAGTTCTTC.

This clone has at least ten counts. The rearrangement joins TRBV13 to TRBJ2-1; 8 bases line up with TRBD2. J was trimmed by 3 bases and V by 5 bases; bases with no gene match: 9. This CDR3 region has 16 residues. Germline CDR1 PRHDT, CDR2 FYEKMQ (reference sequence). CDR3 in amino acids: CASSRWGAGDYNEQFF. DNA for the CDR3: TGTGCCAGCAGCCGATGGGGAGCGGGGGACTACAATGAGCAGTTCTTC.

The rearrangement joins TRBV9 to TRBJ2-7; D is possibly TRBD1 or TRBD2 (6 bases each). Trimming took off 8 bases at V and 3 bases at J, with 18 bases between the two ends. This CDR3 spans 14 amino acids. Looked up from germline, CDR1 is SGDLS and CDR2 is YYNGEE. DNA of the CDR3: TGTGCCAGTAGTATAAAGGGGGGCCGCTACGAGCAGTACTTC. This gives the protein CASSIKGGRYEQYF.

Written as DNA, the CDR3 is TGTGCCAGCAGCTCCCCTGTAACAGATACGCAGTATTTT. Protein product: CASSSPVTDTQYF. The chain is built from TRBV13 and TRBJ2-3; D not certain. The CDR3 has 13 residues. Germline-derived CDR1 and CDR2 are PRHDT and FYEKMQ (reference sequence). V lost 4 bases and J lost 3, with 8 bases in between.

This clone was picked up a small number of times. The chain uses TRBV20-1 and TRBJ2-7, with D perhaps TRBD2 (6 bases). CDR3 length: 11 residues. V was cut by 6 bases and J by 9 bases, with 15 bases left in between. Germline lookup yields CDR1 DFQATT and CDR2 SNEGSKA (reference sequence). DNA of the CDR3: TGCAGTGCGGTGGACTCGGAGGGGCAGTACTTC. Amino acid sequence: CSAVDSEGQYF.